The rows below give T cell receptor beta chains drawn from one sample of a study of T cells in tumors after PD-1 blockade. Data came from immunoSEQ multiplex PCR; TCRdb stores just in-frame clones and leaves some out. Among about 13,000 clones listed, 50% to 70% were seen once. This sample comprised tumor tissue, obtained before anti-PD-1 treatment. These receptor sequences come from a human donor with cutaneous squamous cell carcinoma. CDR3s include the opening cysteine and the closing phenylalanine or tryptophan. The D gene is left open where the match is weak. Only some rows state a clone size, as once, few, many or a class for expanded clones.

-	TRBJ1-2	TRBV7-2	-	CASSLESSNYGYTF	TGTGCCAGCAGCTTAGAGTCCTCTAACTATGGCTACACCTTC
once	TRBJ1-1	TRBV10-1	TRBD1	CASSEYRGSTEAFF	TGCGCCAGCAGTGAATACAGGGGAAGCACTGAAGCTTTCTTT
-	TRBJ2-2	TRBV24-1	-	CATSSLGNQGGSLGELFF	TGTGCCACCAGCTCTTTGGGTAACCAGGGAGGTTCCCTCGGGGAGCTGTTTTTT
-	TRBJ1-4	TRBV29-1	TRBD1	CSVVVTGGTEKLFF	TGCAGCGTTGTTGTGACAGGGGGCACTGAAAAACTGTTTTTT
-	TRBJ2-7	TRBV19	TRBD1	CASSIGGQGKEQYF	TGTGCCAGTAGTATAGGAGGACAGGGGAAAGAGCAGTACTTC
few	TRBJ1-6	TRBV6-2/TRBV6-3	-	CASSQIGPGPGSPLHF	TGTGCCAGCAGTCAGATAGGGCCAGGCCCTGGTTCACCCCTCCACTTT
-	TRBJ2-7	TRBV3-1/TRBV3-2	-	CASSPSPSSRVYEQYF	TGTGCCAGCAGCCCCTCACCGTCATCCAGGGTCTACGAGCAGTACTTC
-	TRBJ1-2	TRBV25-1	-	CASSELRGFGYTF	TGTGCCAGCAGTGAACTTAGGGGTTTTGGCTACACCTTC
-	TRBJ1-1	TRBV4-3	-	CASSQGAGTRMNTEAFF	TGCGCCAGCAGCCAGGGCGCGGGGACGAGAATGAACACTGAAGCTTTCTTT
-	TRBJ2-2	TRBV6-6	TRBD1	CASSYRGQVTGELFF	TGTGCCAGCAGTTACAGGGGGCAAGTCACCGGGGAGCTGTTTTTT
-	TRBJ2-7	TRBV7-2	TRBD2	CASSGTSGSTYEQYF	TGTGCCAGCAGCGGGACTAGCGGGTCGACCTACGAGCAGTACTTC
-	TRBJ2-1	TRBV7-6	TRBD2	CASSPGTSGTEQFF	TGTGCCAGCAGCCCCGGGACTAGCGGAACCGAGCAGTTCTTC
few	TRBJ2-5	TRBV11-3	TRBD1	CASSLGQGARETQYF	TGTGCCAGCAGCTTGGGACAGGGGGCGCGGGAGACCCAGTACTTC
-	TRBJ2-3	TRBV27	-	CASSLLFGSDTQYF	TGTGCCAGCAGTTTACTGTTCGGGTCAGATACGCAGTATTTT
-	TRBJ1-4	TRBV4-2	-	CASSQDGGNNEKLFF	TGTGCCAGCAGCCAAGACGGGGGGAATAATGAAAAACTGTTTTTT
-	TRBJ1-3	TRBV20-1	-	CSARAGNTIYF	TGCAGTGCTAGAGCTGGAAACACCATATATTTT
-	TRBJ1-6	TRBV6-1	TRBD1	CASSEWTGINSPLHF	TGTGCCAGCAGTGAATGGACAGGGATTAATTCACCCCTCCACTTT
-	TRBJ2-5	TRBV7-9	TRBD2	CASTGLAGDETQYF	TGTGCCAGCACCGGACTAGCGGGAGATGAGACCCAGTACTTC
large	TRBJ2-7	TRBV11-3	TRBD2	CASSLTSGVVHEQYF	TGTGCCAGCAGCCTTACTAGCGGGGTAGTCCACGAGCAGTACTTC
-	TRBJ2-3	TRBV3-1/TRBV3-2	-	CASSQRDTQYF	TGTGCCAGCAGCCAAAGAGATACGCAGTATTTT
-	TRBJ1-2	TRBV7-2	TRBD1	CASSPRQGGYGYTF	TGTGCCAGCAGCCCCCGACAGGGGGGCTATGGCTACACCTTC
-	TRBJ2-1	TRBV19	-	CASSPSYNEQFF	TGTGCCAGTAGTCCCAGCTACAATGAGCAGTTCTTC